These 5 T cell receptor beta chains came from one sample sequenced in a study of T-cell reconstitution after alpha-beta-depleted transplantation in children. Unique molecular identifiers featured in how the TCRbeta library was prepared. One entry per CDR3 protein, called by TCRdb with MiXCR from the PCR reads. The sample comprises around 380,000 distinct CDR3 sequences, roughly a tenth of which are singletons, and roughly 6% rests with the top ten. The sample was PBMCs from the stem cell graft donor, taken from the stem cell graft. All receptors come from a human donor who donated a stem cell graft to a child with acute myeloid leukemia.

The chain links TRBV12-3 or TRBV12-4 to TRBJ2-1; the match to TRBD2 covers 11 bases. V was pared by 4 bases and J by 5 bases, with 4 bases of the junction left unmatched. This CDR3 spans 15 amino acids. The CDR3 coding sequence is TGTGCCAGCAGTTCGACTAGCGGGGTCGACAATGAGCAGTTCTTC. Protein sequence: CASSSTSGVDNEQFF.

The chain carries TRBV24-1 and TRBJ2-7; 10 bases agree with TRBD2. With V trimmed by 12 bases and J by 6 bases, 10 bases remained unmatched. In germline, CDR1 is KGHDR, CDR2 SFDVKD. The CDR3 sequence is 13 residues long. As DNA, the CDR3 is TGTGCCCCCGCTCGGGGACTAGCGTCCGAGCAGTACGTC. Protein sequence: CAPARGLASEQYV.

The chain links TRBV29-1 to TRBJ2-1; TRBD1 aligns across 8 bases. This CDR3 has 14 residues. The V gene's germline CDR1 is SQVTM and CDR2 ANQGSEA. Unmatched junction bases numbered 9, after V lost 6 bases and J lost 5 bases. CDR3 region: CSVLRWDRNNEQFF. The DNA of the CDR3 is TGCAGCGTCCTGCGTTGGGACAGGAACAATGAGCAGTTCTTC.

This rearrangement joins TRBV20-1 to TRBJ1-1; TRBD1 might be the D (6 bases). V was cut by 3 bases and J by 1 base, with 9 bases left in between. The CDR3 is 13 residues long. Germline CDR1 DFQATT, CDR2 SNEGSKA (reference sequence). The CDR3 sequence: CSASYRENTEAFF. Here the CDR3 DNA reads TGCAGTGCTAGCTACAGGGAGAACACTGAAGCTTTCTTT.

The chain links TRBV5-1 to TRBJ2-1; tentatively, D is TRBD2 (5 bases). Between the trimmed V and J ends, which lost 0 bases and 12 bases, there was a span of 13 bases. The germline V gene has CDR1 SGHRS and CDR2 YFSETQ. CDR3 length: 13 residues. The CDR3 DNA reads TGCGCCAGCAGCTTGGACCCCGGGGTGGGGCAGTTCTTC. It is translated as CASSLDPGVGQFF.